A selection of T cell receptor beta chains follows, all from one sample in a study of shared clonotypes between healthy human individuals. Profiled with immunoSEQ multiplex PCR; TCRdb holds only in-frame clones, not every one. The sample consists of fewer than 2.5 million clones, 93% of them appearing once. Sequencing was carried out using naive CD4+ T cells from PBMCs. The receptors originated from a man between 18 and 35 years old in good health. Some clones in this sample may be carry-over from other donors' samples. Both conserved end residues are part of each CDR3. D genes are given only for firm matches. Clone size is stated in some rows and not others, as once, few, many or a class when expanded.

>.|TRBJ2-1|TRBV4-1|.
TGCGCCAGCAGCCAAGGTCGGCAGGCTACTCGGAATGAGCAGTTCTTC
CASSQGRQATRNEQFF
>.|TRBJ2-2|TRBV28|.
TGTGCCACCCTGGGAGGGGGACTGAACACCGGGGAGCTGTTTTTT
CATLGGGLNTGELFF
>.|TRBJ2-6|TRBV7-8|TRBD1
TGTGCCAGCAGCACCAGGGACAGGGTATCAGGGGCCAACGTCCTGACTTTC
CASSTRDRVSGANVLTF
>.|TRBJ1-1|TRBV28|TRBD1
TGTGCCAGCAGTTCGGGACAGGGGGCTATAAGCCTAACTGAAGCTTTCTTT
CASSSGQGAISLTEAFF
>.|TRBJ2-2|TRBV29-1|TRBD2
TGCAGCGTCCAAAGGGTAGCGGGAATGGTCGGGGAGCTGTTTTTT
CSVQRVAGMVGELFF
>.|TRBJ2-7|TRBV5-1|TRBD1
TGCGCCAGCAGCCCCCGGGACAGCTACGAGCAGTACTTC
CASSPRDSYEQYF
>.|TRBJ2-2|TRBV27|.
TGTGCCAGCAGTTTACGTCGACAGGCCTCGAACACCGGGGAGCTGTTTTTT
CASSLRRQASNTGELFF
>.|TRBJ1-2|TRBV7-8|.
TGTGCCAGCAGCTGGGCCGCGGAGGGGTATGGCTACACCTTC
CASSWAAEGYGYTF
>.|TRBJ2-5|TRBV7-2|TRBD2
TGTGCCAGCAGCTTATTGGTCCGGGAGGGGGAGACCCAGTACTTC
CASSLLVREGETQYF
>.|TRBJ1-5|TRBV19|TRBD1
TGTGCCAGCGTAGACAGGGTGGGAGGTAATCAGCCCCAGCATTTT
CASVDRVGGNQPQHF
>.|TRBJ2-3|TRBV7-3|.
TGTGCCAGCAGCCCGATCGGGCAGATGCAAGATACGCAGTATTTT
CASSPIGQMQDTQYF
>.|TRBJ2-3|TRBV5-6|TRBD2
TGTGCCAGCAGCTTAGCTAGCGGCGCAGATACGCAGTATTTT
CASSLASGADTQYF
>.|TRBJ2-2|TRBV4-3|TRBD2
TGCGCCAGCAGCCAAAAGACAAGCGGGGAGAACACCGGGGAGCTGTTTTTT
CASSQKTSGENTGELFF
>.|TRBJ2-6|TRBV28|.
TGTGCCAGTCTCGGGGCAGAACGCTCTGGGGCCAACGTCCTGACTTTC
CASLGAERSGANVLTF
>.|TRBJ2-5|TRBV11-2|TRBD2
TGTGCCAGCAGCTTTCCCCTAGCGGGAGAGCGTGAGACCCAGTACTTC
CASSFPLAGERETQYF
>.|TRBJ1-6|TRBV27|TRBD1
TGTGCCAGCAGTTTCCTGACAGGGGATAATTCACCCCTCCACTTT
CASSFLTGDNSPLHF
>once|TRBJ2-1|TRBV9|TRBD1
TGTGCCAGCAGCGTAGCCGGACAGGGGGGGCAGTTCTTC
CASSVAGQGGQFF
>once|TRBJ1-5|TRBV19|.
TGTGCCAGTAGTACCCTAAATCAGCCCCAGCATTTT
CASSTLNQPQHF
>few|TRBJ1-5|TRBV30|TRBD1
TGTGCCTGGAGTGCGGACAGGGCATACAATCAGCCCCAGCATTTT
CAWSADRAYNQPQHF
>.|TRBJ2-3|TRBV11-2|TRBD2
TGTGCCAGCAGCCGCCTTCGGGTTAGCGGGAGCTCAGATACGCAGTATTTT
CASSRLRVSGSSDTQYF
>.|TRBJ2-1|TRBV5-5|TRBD2
TGTGCCAGCAGCTTGGGGCTAGCGGGAACCTACAATGAGCAGTTCTTC
CASSLGLAGTYNEQFF
>.|TRBJ2-7|TRBV13|TRBD1
TGTGCCAGCAGCTTATGGGGACAGGGTGCCTACGAGCAGTACTTC
CASSLWGQGAYEQYF
>.|TRBJ2-3|TRBV7-9|.
TGTGCCAGCAGCTTCACCACTAGCACAGATACGCAGTATTTT
CASSFTTSTDTQYF
>few|TRBJ1-2|TRBV28|.
TGTGCCAGCACATCTAACTCCTATGGCTACACCTTC
CASTSNSYGYTF
>.|TRBJ2-3|TRBV10-3|.
TGTGCCATCAGTCCTACTGACACGCGCACAGATACGCAGTATTTT
CAISPTDTRTDTQYF
>.|TRBJ2-1|TRBV5-1|TRBD1
TGCGCCAGCAGCTTGGTGACAGGGGCGCCCAATGAGCAGTTCTTC
CASSLVTGAPNEQFF